The 32 T cell receptor beta chains reported below all come from one sample, sequenced in a study of blood T cell repertoires in COVID-19. The data were produced by immunoSEQ multiplex PCR, yet TCRdb's version contains in-frame clones alone and is incomplete. The table records roughly 250,000 clones, more than 75% of them present only once. Sequencing used PBMCs or T cells enriched from blood (not recorded which). The receptors were sampled from a woman aged 40 to 49 with acute COVID-19.

The chain couples TRBV11-3 to TRBJ2-1; 14 bases line up with TRBD2. The CDR3 contains 15 residues. Germline CDR1 reads SGHNT; CDR2 reads YENEEA. V was clipped by 0 bases and J by 12 bases; unmatched bases: 4. The CDR3 protein is CASSLEGLAGEGQFF. The CDR3 DNA reads TGTGCCAGCAGCTTAGAGGGACTAGCGGGAGAGGGGCAGTTCTTC. Based on the CDR3 plus reference TRBV11-3 and TRBJ2-1, the full variable domain is EAGVVQSPRYKIIEKKQPVAFWCNPISGHNTLYWYLQNLGQGPELLIRYENEEAVDDSQLPKDRFSAERLKGVDSTLKIQPAELGDSAVYLCASSLEGLAGEGQFFGPGTRLTVL.

The rearrangement uses TRBV27 and TRBJ2-7, with D possibly TRBD1 on 6 matching bases. CDR1 MNHEY and CDR2 SMNVEV come from the germline V gene (reference sequence). Trimming pared 4 bases from V and 0 bases from J, leaving 13 bases between. The CDR3 is 15 residues long. Here the CDR3 reads CASSYTMDSSYEQYF. Here the CDR3 DNA reads TGTGCCAGCAGTTACACGATGGACAGCTCCTACGAGCAGTACTTC.

This chain uses TRBV7-3 with TRBJ2-5; perhaps TRBD2 as D (6 bases). The germline V gene encodes CDR1 SGHTA and CDR2 FQGTGA. The germline V and J ends were trimmed by 1 base and 2 bases, with 11 bases remaining between them. This CDR3 has 15 residues. CDR3 DNA: TGTGCCAGCAGCTTAATGGGGGACTCACAAGAGACCCAGTACTTC. This translates into CASSLMGDSQETQYF.

The chain combines TRBV6-5 with TRBJ1-1; D may be TRBD1 (5 bases). Between the trimmed V and J ends, which lost 6 bases and 7 bases, there was a span of 9 bases. The CDR3 length is 11 residues. Germline V lookup: CDR1 MNHEY, CDR2 SVGAGI. The CDR3 loop is CASSQGHEAFF. In DNA form, the CDR3 reads TGTGCCAGCAGCCAGGGCCATGAAGCTTTCTTT.

The gene calls are TRBV5-8 and TRBJ2-3; unclear D gene. Germline values: CDR1 SGHTS, CDR2 YDEGEE. The CDR3 is 13 residues long. Trimming removed 4 bases at V and 2 bases at J, with 8 bases between. The CDR3 reads CASSPRPTDTQYF. CDR3 in DNA: TGTGCCAGCAGCCCTAGGCCCACAGATACGCAGTATTTT.

The chain combines TRBV7-8 with TRBJ2-1; D is unclear. Trimming stripped 1 base from V and 5 bases from J, with 9 bases between. This CDR3 comprises 14 residues. The germline CDR1 and CDR2 sequences are SGHVS and FQNEAQ. The DNA for the CDR3 is TGTGCCAGCAGCTTAGTTCACGGAGACAATGAGCAGTTCTTC. This gives the protein CASSLVHGDNEQFF.

This sequence joins TRBV5-1 and TRBJ1-2; D is uncertain. V gave up 0 bases and J gave up 3 bases, with 9 bases separating them. Germline values: CDR1 SGHRS, CDR2 YFSETQ. This CDR3 has 14 amino acids. The CDR3 spells CASSLGFGYYGYTF. The CDR3 region has the DNA TGCGCCAGCAGCTTGGGGTTCGGTTACTATGGCTACACCTTC.

This clone was counted between two and nine times. This chain links TRBV7-9 with TRBJ2-1; weak D call: TRBD1 (6 bases). V was cut by 5 bases and J by 8 bases, with 22 bases left in between. Per germline, CDR1 SEHNR and CDR2 FQNEAQ (reference sequence). The length of the CDR3 is 16 residues. CDR3 in amino acids: CASSTIQGNVGDEQFF. The CDR3 bases are TGTGCCAGCAGCACCATACAGGGAAATGTAGGCGATGAGCAGTTCTTC.

The chain carries TRBV9 and TRBJ2-1, with 13 bases that match TRBD2. J was trimmed by 4 bases and V by 4 bases; bases with no gene match: 8. The CDR3 contains 17 residues. From germline, CDR1 is SGDLS and CDR2 YYNGEE. The CDR3 is CASSPGLAGIKYNEQFF. As DNA, the CDR3 is TGTGCCAGCAGCCCGGGACTAGCGGGAATTAAGTACAATGAGCAGTTCTTC.

The chain uses TRBV5-6 and TRBJ2-2; 11 nucleotides agree with TRBD2. The ends lost 3 bases at V and 8 bases at J; junction bases unmatched: 3. Germline CDR1 and CDR2: SGHDT and YYEEEE. The CDR3 length is 14 residues. Here the CDR3 reads CASSSGLAEGELFF. The CDR3 coding sequence is TGTGCCAGCAGCTCGGGACTAGCGGAAGGGGAGCTGTTTTTT.

The genes are TRBV30 and TRBJ2-1; tentatively, D is TRBD1 (5 bases). V lost 4 bases and J lost 4, with 11 bases in between. This CDR3 contains 13 residues. Germline V gives CDR1 GTSNPN, CDR2 SVGIG (reference sequence). CDR3 sequence: CAWTIGQYNEQFF. In nucleotides, the CDR3 is TGTGCCTGGACAATCGGACAATACAATGAGCAGTTCTTC.

The chain is built from TRBV7-8 and TRBJ2-3; D perhaps matches TRBD2 (6 bases). The ends were cut back, 7 bases at V and 2 bases at J, with 13 bases in the middle. Per the germline V gene, CDR1 is SGHVS and CDR2 is FQNEAQ. The CDR3 consists of 14 residues. Here the CDR3 DNA reads TGTGCCAGCAAGGAGGGTCTGGCCACAGATACGCAGTATTTT. As protein: CASKEGLATDTQYF.

The V and J genes are TRBV7-9 and TRBJ2-2, with D hard to call. The CDR3 has 15 amino acids. V was pared by 0 bases and J by 5 bases, with 10 bases between. Germline CDR1 is SEHNR and CDR2 is FQNEAQ (reference sequence). The CDR3 loop is CASSLASGSTGELFF. As DNA, the CDR3 is TGTGCCAGCAGCTTAGCTTCAGGTTCAACCGGGGAGCTGTTTTTT.

The chain combines TRBV5-1 with TRBJ2-1, with D uncertain. The CDR3 consists of 14 residues. Germline V gene sequence: CDR1 SGHRS, CDR2 YFSETQ. V shed 2 bases and J shed 3 bases, with 9 bases lying between them. CDR3 nucleotide sequence: TGCGCCAGCAGCTTTCTTTTAGACTACAATGAGCAGTTCTTC. Amino acid sequence: CASSFLLDYNEQFF.

The V and J genes are TRBV3-1 (or the pseudogene TRBV3-2) and TRBJ2-2, with 14 positions matching TRBD2. V lost 3 bases to trimming and J lost 6 bases; unmatched junction nucleotides: 6. Per the germline V gene, CDR1 is LGHDT and CDR2 is YNNKEL (reference sequence). This CDR3 has 17 residues. As DNA, the CDR3 is TGTGCCAGCAGCCACGGTCGACTAGCGGGAGGGCCCGGGGAGCTGTTTTTT. Translated: CASSHGRLAGGPGELFF.

The rearrangement joins TRBV18 to TRBJ2-4; no definite D call. Trimming removed 3 bases at V and 3 bases at J, with 9 bases between. The CDR3 consists of 14 residues. Germline CDR1 is KGHSH and CDR2 is LQKENI. CDR3 nucleotide sequence: TGTGCCAGCTCACCGTCGGGTATCAAAAACATTCAGTACTTC. As protein: CASSPSGIKNIQYF.

This sequence joins TRBV7-8 and TRBJ2-3, with TRBD2 identical over 11 bases. With V trimmed by 1 base and J by 4 bases, 1 base remained unmatched. Germline V gene data show CDR1 as SGHVS and CDR2 as FQNEAQ. This CDR3 spans 15 amino acids. CDR3 bases: TGTGCCAGCAGCTTAGGACTAGCGGGACCAGATACGCAGTATTTT. Encoded protein: CASSLGLAGPDTQYF.

V gene TRBV6-5 combines with J gene TRBJ2-7, with 7 positions matching TRBD2. CDR1 is MNHEY and CDR2 is SVGAGI in the germline V gene. After removal of 7 bases from V and 3 bases from J, the junction contained 6 bases not matched to a gene. The CDR3 spans 13 residues. CDR3 residues: CASTPSGIYEQYF. The DNA of the CDR3 is TGTGCCAGCACTCCAAGCGGGATCTACGAGCAGTACTTC.

The chain links TRBV3-1 (or the pseudogene TRBV3-2) to TRBJ1-5; perhaps TRBD1 as D (5 bases). Germline lookup yields CDR1 LGHDT and CDR2 YNNKEL (reference sequence). V lost 6 bases and J 0 bases, leaving 9 bases between the germline ends. The CDR3 has 14 residues. The CDR3 here is CASSMTDSNQPQHF. In nucleotides, the CDR3 is TGTGCCAGCAGTATGACAGATAGCAATCAGCCCCAGCATTTT.

The table lists this clone with a count of one. The genes are TRBV27 and TRBJ2-7; a possible D gene is TRBD1 (6 bases). V was trimmed by 3 bases and J by 4 bases, leaving 10 bases between them. Germline V lookup: CDR1 MNHEY, CDR2 SMNVEV (reference sequence). The CDR3 sequence is 13 residues long. CDR3 protein: CASSLTGSYEQYF. CDR3 in DNA: TGTGCCAGCAGTTTGACAGGTTCGTACGAGCAGTACTTC.

The rearrangement joins TRBV2 to TRBJ1-1; no reliable D call. From germline, CDR1 is SNHLY and CDR2 FYNNEI. The CDR3 extends over 12 amino acids. Trimming removed 5 bases at V and 5 bases at J, with 9 bases between. The CDR3 DNA is TGTGCCAGCAGTAGAGAGGAGACTGAAGCTTTCTTT. The encoded protein is CASSREETEAFF.

V usage is TRBV5-1 and J usage is TRBJ1-2, with D unresolved. Trimming took off 4 bases at V and 2 bases at J, with 9 bases between the two ends. This CDR3 contains 13 residues. Germline values: CDR1 SGHRS, CDR2 YFSETQ. The chain's CDR3 is CASSLTENYGYTF. The CDR3 coding sequence is TGCGCCAGCAGCCTTACAGAGAACTATGGCTACACCTTC.

The V gene is TRBV4-1, the J gene TRBJ2-7, with D possibly matching TRBD1 (6 bases). There are 14 residues in the CDR3. Germline V lookup: CDR1 MGHRA, CDR2 YSYEKL. The ends were cut back, 5 bases at V and 3 bases at J, with 14 bases in the middle. The CDR3 is CASSKQGTSYEQYF. The CDR3 DNA is TGCGCCAGCAGCAAACAGGGTACTAGCTACGAGCAGTACTTC.

The chain has TRBV6-1 and TRBJ2-1, with D hard to call. This CDR3 has 17 residues. Germline loops: CDR1 MNHNS, CDR2 SASEGT. V was trimmed by 0 bases and J by 2 bases, leaving 14 bases between them. The CDR3 here is CASSEAFTEQPYNEQFF. The CDR3 DNA reads TGTGCCAGCAGTGAAGCGTTCACAGAGCAACCCTACAATGAGCAGTTCTTC.

The chain employs TRBV7-3 and TRBJ2-7; D is undetermined. The germline V gene encodes CDR1 SGHTA and CDR2 FQGTGA. This CDR3 comprises 13 residues. V dropped 2 bases and J dropped 5 bases, with 10 bases sitting between them. CDR3 nucleotide sequence: TGTGCCAGCAGCTTAGCGGATCCCAACGAGCAGTACTTC. Its protein is CASSLADPNEQYF.

CDR3 coding DNA: TGTGCCAGCAGCTTAGCGCCACTAGCGGGACTGACAACGTACGAGCAGTACTTC. Its translation: CASSLAPLAGLTTYEQYF. V is TRBV7-8 and J is TRBJ2-7, with TRBD2 identical over 10 bases. The germline V gene has CDR1 SGHVS and CDR2 FQNEAQ. The V segment lost 0 bases and the J segment 4 bases; nucleotides outside the gene matches: 12. The CDR3 is 18 amino acids.

The chain joins TRBV11-3 to TRBJ2-1; 7 bases are a match to TRBD2. This CDR3 spans 15 amino acids. Per the germline V gene, CDR1 is SGHNT and CDR2 is YENEEA. V lost 5 bases to trimming and J lost 8 bases; unmatched junction nucleotides: 12. The CDR3 nucleotides are TGTGCCAGCAGCACCGACCAGACTAGCAGCGATGAGCAGTTCTTC. It translates to CASSTDQTSSDEQFF.

V gene TRBV3-1 (or the pseudogene TRBV3-2) combines with J gene TRBJ1-4; TRBD1 might be the D (5 bases). The V and J ends lost 3 bases and 4 bases respectively, with 9 bases between them. Germline V gene lookup returns CDR1 LGHDT and CDR2 YNNKEL (reference sequence). CDR3 length equals 14 residues. The CDR3 nucleotides read TGTGCCAGCAGCCAGGGGCTAGATAATGAAAAACTGTTTTTT. This sequence encodes CASSQGLDNEKLFF.

V and J are TRBV6-5 and TRBJ2-3; D is uncertain. V lost 0 bases and J 1 base, leaving 8 bases between the germline ends. The CDR3 runs to 15 residues. The germline V gene encodes CDR1 MNHEY and CDR2 SVGAGI. The CDR3 nucleotides read TGTGCCAGCAGTTACTCGGGCGCCCGCACAGATACGCAGTATTTT. Amino acids: CASSYSGARTDTQYF.

This clone was seen once. DNA for the CDR3: TGTGCCAGCATAGCTAGTACTCAAGAGACCCAGTACTTC. This sequence encodes CASIASTQETQYF. The chain joins TRBV12-3 or TRBV12-4 to TRBJ2-5; D uncertain. V was shortened by 7 bases and J by 2 bases, with 11 bases between the two germline ends. This CDR3 contains 13 residues.

The chain joins TRBV6-5 to TRBJ2-5, with D unclear. This CDR3 has 14 residues. The germline CDR1 and CDR2 sequences are MNHEY and SVGAGI. With 6 bases removed from V and 1 base from J, the gap between germline ends came to 12 bases. CDR3 sequence reads: CASSAQLRQETQYF. The CDR3 nucleotides are TGTGCCAGCAGCGCACAGCTGCGCCAAGAGACCCAGTACTTC.

This clone came up once. This CDR3 is CASSPQGAGANVLTF. CDR3 DNA: TGTGCCAGCAGCCCACAGGGGGCTGGGGCCAACGTCCTGACTTTC. The V call is TRBV11-2, the J call TRBJ2-6; TRBD1 matches 8 bases. The junction had 2 bases not matched to a gene; V was cut back by 5 bases and J by 2 bases. The CDR3 runs to 15 residues. Germline assignment: CDR1 SGHAT and CDR2 FQNNGV.